Presented here are 5 T cell receptor beta chains from one specimen sequenced in a study of T-cell memory formation after mild COVID-19. TCRdb passed the 5' RACE reads through MiXCR, listing each CDR3 protein once. Altogether under 300,000 distinct CDR3 sequences are present, 8% to 9% being singletons, with the ten largest covering around a fifth. The sequenced sample consisted of PBMCs or a T cell subset sorted from them (not recorded which). All receptors come from a man aged 18 to 29 who had mild COVID-19 (a few samples of this study predate the infection). Cell type and time point are not known.

The chain recombines TRBV24-1 with TRBJ2-1; TRBD2 aligns across 8 bases. Germline assignment: CDR1 KGHDR and CDR2 SFDVKD. With 5 bases clipped from V and 5 bases from J, the junction kept 7 bases outside the gene matches. This CDR3 is built from 15 residues. DNA for the CDR3: TGTGCCACCAGTGGGGGAGCGGGGGTAAACAATGAGCAGTTCTTC. This translates into CATSGGAGVNNEQFF.

This clonotype was observed a few times. The CDR3 sequence is CASTYRVGSTDTQYF. The CDR3 DNA reads as TGTGCCAGCACCTACCGGGTGGGAAGCACAGATACGCAGTATTTT. This chain joins TRBV12-3 or TRBV12-4 and TRBJ2-3; D is unclear. The CDR3 has 15 amino acids. The V gene lost 7 bases and the J gene lost 0 bases, with 14 bases spanning the gap.

At least ten counts were recorded for this clonotype. The chain links TRBV5-1 to TRBJ2-1; D ambiguous. The CDR3 extends over 11 amino acids. V shed 0 bases and J shed 11 bases, with 6 bases lying between them. CDR1 SGHRS and CDR2 YFSETQ come from the germline V gene. CDR3 residues: CASSLAGQQFF. The CDR3 DNA sequence: TGCGCCAGCAGCTTGGCGGGCCAGCAGTTCTTC.

This clonotype was seen only a few times. The genes are TRBV18 and TRBJ2-7, with a tentative D call TRBD1 (6 bases). V was cut by 2 bases and J by 3 bases, with 11 bases left in between. This CDR3 spans 14 amino acids. CDR1 and CDR2 from the germline V gene are KGHSH and LQKENI. The CDR3 region has the DNA TGTGCCAGCTCACCAGGCCGGACAGTCTACGAGCAGTACTTC. Protein sequence: CASSPGRTVYEQYF.

This clonotype was counted a few times. The J gene is TRBJ1-5, the V gene TRBV4-1; D may be TRBD1 (5 bases). The CDR3 runs to 17 residues. V was trimmed by 0 bases and J by 0 bases, leaving 12 bases between them. Germline loops: CDR1 MGHRA, CDR2 YSYEKL. The DNA of the CDR3 is TGCGCCAGCAGCCAAGATGGGACTAAGCATAGCAATCAGCCCCAGCATTTT. Translating it yields CASSQDGTKHSNQPQHF.